Each of the 28 T cell receptor beta chains below was sequenced from the same sample in a study of T cells in Graves' hyperthyroidism and ophthalmopathy. What was amplified from RNA transcripts were TCR beta CDR3 regions. When the TCR CDR3 underwent first-round RT-PCR, the HTBI primer set was used. TCRdb reanalysed the multiplex PCR reads using MiXCR and keeps one entry per CDR3 protein. This sample has more than 650,000 distinct CDR3 sequences; 12% to 15% occur once, and the top ten carry about a tenth. The sequenced sample consisted of blood. The receptors were gathered from a woman between 18 and 29 years old with Graves' hyperthyroidism.

This clonotype was seen only once. The chain carries TRBV6-1 and TRBJ1-4; 11 bases are a match to TRBD1. CDR1 MNHNS and CDR2 SASEGT come from the germline V gene. V trimming: 6 bases; J trimming: 4 bases; junction bases outside the gene matches: 4. CDR3 length: 15 residues. The CDR3 region has the DNA TGTGCCAGCAGCCCGGACAGGGGGCTTAATGAAAAACTGTTTTTT. It yields the protein CASSPDRGLNEKLFF.

With regard to this clonotype: A much larger clone sits a single nucleotide away, making a read error possible. A read error is likely, as this CDR3 ends without the conserved phenylalanine or tryptophan. This chain links TRBV14 with TRBJ2-7; D is undetermined. CDR3 length: 15 amino acids. CDR1 is SGHDN and CDR2 is FVKESK in the germline V gene. The V and J ends lost 4 bases and 2 bases respectively, with 15 bases between them. Written as DNA, the CDR3 is TGTGCCAGCAGCCTTTACAGCCGCTCCACCTACGAGCAGTACTTA. Its protein is CASSLYSRSTYEQYL.

The chain has TRBV9 and TRBJ2-1, with a weak D call TRBD2 (5 bases). CDR3 length equals 15 residues. V shed 3 bases and J shed 8 bases, with 18 bases lying between them. Germline assignment: CDR1 SGDLS and CDR2 YYNGEE. The DNA for the CDR3 is TGTGCCAGCAGCGAAAGAGGAACTAGTTGGGATGAGCAGTTCTTC. Translation gives CASSERGTSWDEQFF.

This clonotype was picked up many times. V is TRBV20-1 and J is TRBJ1-6; 10 positions agree with TRBD1. Germline lookup yields CDR1 DFQATT and CDR2 SNEGSKA (reference sequence). The CDR3 covers 16 residues. The J segment lost 10 bases and the V segment lost 0 bases, leaving 9 bases of the junction unmatched. DNA for the CDR3: TGCAGTGCTAGAGAAGTGCCGGGACAGGGGTTCTCACCCCTCCACTTT. Protein sequence: CSAREVPGQGFSPLHF.

The table lists this clonotype with a few counts. This rearrangement joins TRBV2 to TRBJ1-1; tentatively, D is TRBD1 (5 bases). The germline gives CDR1 SNHLY, CDR2 FYNNEI. There are 13 residues in the CDR3. The V end was cut by 6 bases, the J end by 10 bases, with 18 bases between. CDR3 sequence (DNA): TGTGCCAGCAGCATACGCGGGACCTACGGAGCTTTCTTT. It is translated as CASSIRGTYGAFF.

The V gene is TRBV20-1, the J gene TRBJ1-2; D unclear. V was pared by 3 bases and J by 2 bases, with 10 bases between. This CDR3 comprises 13 residues. CDR1 is DFQATT, CDR2 SNEGSKA, per germline (reference sequence). The CDR3 nucleotides are TGCAGTGCTAGGGCGCGTGAAAACTATGGCTACACCTTC. It is translated as CSARARENYGYTF.

The rearrangement joins TRBV7-2 to TRBJ2-4; TRBD2 is a possible D gene (6 bases). The V end was cut by 4 bases, the J end by 0 bases, with 19 bases between. The CDR3 is 18 residues long. In germline, CDR1 is SGHTA, CDR2 FQGNSA. In nucleotides, the CDR3 is TGTGCCAGCAGCTCCTCCTGGAGTTTGGGACTAGCCAAAAACATTCAGTACTTC. Translated, it gives CASSSSWSLGLAKNIQYF.

This clonotype was counted only a few times. This rearrangement joins TRBV13 to TRBJ2-5; 14 bases fit TRBD2. The V gene end was trimmed by 5 bases and the J gene end by 6 bases; junction bases not matched to a gene: 14. CDR1 is PRHDT, CDR2 FYEKMQ, per germline (reference sequence). This CDR3 comprises 18 residues. The CDR3, as DNA: TGTGCCAGCAGCCGTACGGGGACTAGCGGGGGTTTTTTAAAGACCCAGTACTTC. This sequence encodes CASSRTGTSGGFLKTQYF.

This clonotype was picked up many times. V gene TRBV18 combines with J gene TRBJ2-1; TRBD1 might be the D (7 bases). CDR3 length: 13 amino acids. The germline V and J ends were trimmed by 3 bases and 10 bases, with 13 bases remaining between them. The germline CDR1 and CDR2 sequences are KGHSH and LQKENI. DNA of the CDR3: TGTGCCAGCTCACCGGAGGGGGCTTGGGAGCAGTTCTTC. This codes for CASSPEGAWEQFF.

This clonotype was observed many times. The rearrangement links TRBV7-2 to TRBJ2-6; a weak D match, TRBD1 (5 bases). The germline CDR1 and CDR2 sequences are SGHTA and FQGNSA. CDR3 length equals 18 residues. V was trimmed by 2 bases and J by 2 bases, leaving 16 bases between them. CDR3 protein: CASSLKDAGLAGANVLTF. CDR3 coding DNA: TGTGCCAGCAGCTTAAAAGACGCAGGGTTGGCTGGGGCCAACGTCCTGACTTTC.

The table lists this clonotype with a count of one. The CDR3 region is CSYGKLFF. The DNA for the CDR3 is TGCAGTTATGGAAAACTGTTTTTT. The chain has TRBV29-1 and TRBJ1-4; no firm D call. Looked up from germline, CDR1 is SQVTM and CDR2 is ANQGSEA. The CDR3 is 8 residues long.

This clonotype was observed at least ten times. J is TRBJ2-1 and V is TRBV11-2; 12 bases agree with TRBD2. The CDR3 is 19 amino acids. V gave up 0 bases and J gave up 0 bases; unmatched junction bases: 6. The germline V gene has CDR1 SGHAT and CDR2 FQNNGV. The CDR3 coding sequence is TGTGCCAGCAGCTTAGAGGGGGCTAGCGGGAGGGCCTCCTACAATGAGCAGTTCTTC. This encodes CASSLEGASGRASYNEQFF.

Of note for this clonotype: Mismatch with germline at one junction end may stem from a read error. This chain connects TRBV5-1 to TRBJ2-1; possible D gene TRBD2, 6 bases. The CDR3 consists of 17 residues. Germline CDR1 reads SGHRS; CDR2 reads YFSETQ. CDR3 nucleotide sequence: TGCGCCGGCAGCTTGACTTGGGGACTTCTATCCTACAATGAGCAGTTCTTC. It translates to CAGSLTWGLLSYNEQFF. Full variable domain (rest looked up from reference TRBV5-1 and TRBJ2-1): KAGVTQTPRYLIKTRGQQVTLSCSPISGHRSVSWYQQTPGQGLQFLFEYFSETQRNKGNFPGRFSGRQFSNSRSEMNVSTLELGDSALYLCAGSLTWGLLSYNEQFFGPGTRLTVL.

The chain has TRBV28 and TRBJ2-1, with 10 bases lining up with TRBD2. The CDR3 spans 17 residues. Germline trimming cut 5 bases from V and 6 bases from J; bases unmatched to any gene: 13. CDR1 MDHEN and CDR2 SYDVKM come from the germline V gene. CDR3 loop: CASSPRGVGLAANEQFF. The CDR3 DNA reads as TGTGCCAGCAGTCCCCGGGGGGTCGGACTAGCGGCCAATGAGCAGTTCTTC.

This clonotype was counted many times. V and J are TRBV4-1 and TRBJ2-2; 11 bases agree with TRBD1. The J segment lost 4 bases and the V segment lost 3 bases, leaving 10 bases of the junction unmatched. CDR1 is MGHRA, CDR2 YSYEKL, per germline. The CDR3 spans 18 residues. CDR3 DNA: TGCGCCAGCAGCCATCCCGGACAGGGGGCTACGGGCACCGGGGAGCTGTTTTTT. As protein: CASSHPGQGATGTGELFF.

This clonotype was counted only a few times. The rearrangement uses TRBV5-5 and TRBJ2-2; weak D call: TRBD1 (5 bases). CDR1 and CDR2 from the germline V gene are SGHKS and YYEKEE (reference sequence). V gave up 4 bases and J gave up 7 bases, with 11 bases separating them. The CDR3 extends over 13 amino acids. The CDR3 region has the DNA TGTGCCAGCAGCGCCAGGGTTCTCGGGGAGCTGTTTTTT. Its translation: CASSARVLGELFF.

This clonotype was counted a single time. The rearrangement joins TRBV6-1 to TRBJ2-3, with 12 bases that match TRBD2. This CDR3 is built from 16 residues. Germline V lookup: CDR1 MNHNS, CDR2 SASEGT. Trimming cost V 11 bases and J 1 base; bases outside gene matches: 10. As DNA, the CDR3 is TGTGCCTCCTCCGCACTAGCGGGAGGAGGCACAGATACGCAGTATTTT. It yields the protein CASSALAGGGTDTQYF.

The rearrangement joins TRBV29-1 to TRBJ1-3; D unclear. CDR3 length equals 13 residues. Trimming cost V 1 base and J 3 bases, with 7 bases left between them. The germline gives CDR1 SQVTM, CDR2 ANQGSEA. Here the CDR3 reads CSVEAGFGNTIYF. The CDR3 DNA sequence: TGCAGCGTTGAAGCGGGTTTTGGAAACACCATATATTTT.

The chain uses TRBV5-4 and TRBJ2-2; possibly TRBD2 for D (6 bases). The CDR3 totals 14 residues. V shed 5 bases and J shed 6 bases, with 14 bases lying between them. Germline V CDR1 and CDR2: SGHNT, YYREEE (reference sequence). CDR3 sequence (DNA): TGTGCCAGCAGTGATTGGAGGGTCGCCGGGGAGCTGTTTTTT. Protein product: CASSDWRVAGELFF. The whole variable domain, filled in from reference TRBV5-4 and TRBJ2-2, reads ETGVTQSPTHLIKTRGQQVTLRCSSQSGHNTVSWYQQALGQGPQFIFQYYREEENGRGNFPPRFSGLQFPNYSSELNVNALELDDSALYLCASSDWRVAGELFFGEGSRLTVL.

This rearrangement joins TRBV9 to TRBJ2-5; perhaps D is TRBD1 or TRBD2 (5 bases each). CDR1 and CDR2 from the germline V gene are SGDLS and YYNGEE. CDR3 size: 16 residues. The V end lost 2 bases, the J end lost 4 bases, and 18 bases lay between the germline ends. Written as DNA, the CDR3 is TGTGCCAGCAGCGTTAATCCGGGACCGGGCGGAGAGACCCAGTACTTC. As protein: CASSVNPGPGGETQYF. The full variable domain, completed using reference TRBV9 and TRBJ2-5, is DSGVTQTPKHLITATGQRVTLRCSPRSGDLSVYWYQQSLDQGLQFLIQYYNGEERAKGNILERFSAQQFPDLHSELNLSSLELGDSALYFCASSVNPGPGGETQYFGPGTRLLVL.

This sequence joins TRBV28 and TRBJ1-2, with 9 nucleotides matching TRBD1. J lost 3 bases, V lost 5 bases, and 7 bases had no gene match. The CDR3 consists of 15 residues. CDR1 MDHEN and CDR2 SYDVKM come from the germline V gene. The CDR3 nucleotides are TGTGCCAGCAGTCAACTACAGGGGGCTGACTATGGCTACACCTTC. Amino acids: CASSQLQGADYGYTF.

The chain links TRBV6-1 to TRBJ2-6, with unresolved D. Trimming left V 6 bases short and J 0 bases short, with 9 bases between. Germline V gene sequence: CDR1 MNHNS, CDR2 SASEGT. The CDR3 runs 15 residues. The CDR3 protein is CASSPLYSGANVLTF. DNA of the CDR3: TGTGCCAGCAGCCCACTTTACTCTGGGGCCAACGTCCTGACTTTC.

At least ten counts were recorded for this clonotype. The gene calls are TRBV28 and TRBJ2-3; 8 bases line up with TRBD2. The CDR3 totals 13 residues. Losses at the gene ends were 8 bases for V and 5 bases for J; bases not matched to a gene: 6. Germline loops: CDR1 MDHEN, CDR2 SYDVKM. The CDR3 loop is CASPGGAGDTQYF. The CDR3 bases are TGTGCCAGCCCGGGGGGGGCCGGAGATACGCAGTATTTT.

This clonotype came up a few times. V and J are TRBV6-5 and TRBJ2-2; no reliable D call. This CDR3 has 16 amino acids. The V gene's germline CDR1 is MNHEY and CDR2 SVGAGI. Trimming took 0 bases from V and 3 from J, leaving 11 bases between them. In DNA, the CDR3 is TGTGCCAGCAGTTACTCGACCCCAGAGTACACCGGGGAGCTGTTTTTT. This encodes CASSYSTPEYTGELFF.

This clonotype was detected many times. The chain employs TRBV20-1 and TRBJ2-1; 7 bases map to TRBD2. CDR1 and CDR2 (germline): DFQATT, SNEGSKA (reference sequence). Trimming at V came to 4 bases and at J to 4 bases, leaving 13 bases not matched to a gene. CDR3 length: 16 amino acids. For the CDR3, the DNA is TGCAGTGCTACTAAAAGATGGGGAGGGGATTACAATGAGCAGTTCTTC. The encoded protein is CSATKRWGGDYNEQFF.

The chain combines TRBV7-7 with TRBJ2-5, with 10 bases lining up with TRBD2. V lost 5 bases, J lost 2 bases, and 2 bases stayed unmatched. The germline gives CDR1 SSHAT, CDR2 FNYEAQ (reference sequence). This CDR3 has 14 amino acids. The CDR3 DNA sequence: TGTGCCAGCAGCATACTAGCGGGACAAGAGACCCAGTACTTC. This sequence encodes CASSILAGQETQYF.

This clonotype appeared a few times. V usage is TRBV19 and J usage is TRBJ1-1; D not certain. Trimming took 6 bases from V and 0 from J, leaving 11 bases between them. The CDR3 extends over 14 amino acids. The germline V gene has CDR1 LNHDA and CDR2 SQIVND (reference sequence). The CDR3 sequence: CASSSMQVNTEAFF. For the CDR3, the DNA is TGTGCCAGTAGCTCCATGCAGGTGAACACTGAAGCTTTCTTT.

This clonotype has at least ten counts. This rearrangement joins TRBV20-1 to TRBJ1-5; D might be TRBD1 (6 bases). Germline lookup yields CDR1 DFQATT and CDR2 SNEGSKA (reference sequence). The CDR3 contains 15 residues. The germline V and J ends were trimmed by 6 bases and 0 bases, with 15 bases remaining between them. CDR3 region: CSASQGPYSNQPQHF. The CDR3 coding sequence is TGCAGTGCCTCACAGGGTCCTTATAGCAATCAGCCCCAGCATTTT.